This TCR beta chain was recorded in a study of beta chain features in type 1 diabetes. Study-wide results and caveats: Shorter TCRB CDR3s, moderately but significantly so, were found in Type 1 diabetes patients in all four CD4+ subsets.

Expressed TCRB transcripts got sequenced, as all isolated RNA was reverse transcribed. Sequenced by immunoSEQ multiplex PCR; TCRdb stores in-frame clones only, minus some. The table includes 300,000 to 350,000 clones, about 13% detected once. The CDR3 covers 12 residues. V lost 5 bases and J lost 5, with 9 bases in between. CDR1 SGHVS and CDR2 FNYEAQ come from the germline V gene. This clone has only a few counts. No antigen is known for it. Material for sequencing was naive CD4+ T cells from blood. The receptor was isolated from a woman under 30 with type 1 diabetes. The genes are TRBV7-6 and TRBJ2-5; no clear D gene. The CDR3 loop reads CASSPGSETQYF. The CDR3 nucleotides read TGTGCCAGCAGCCCAGGTTCGGAGACCCAGTACTTC.